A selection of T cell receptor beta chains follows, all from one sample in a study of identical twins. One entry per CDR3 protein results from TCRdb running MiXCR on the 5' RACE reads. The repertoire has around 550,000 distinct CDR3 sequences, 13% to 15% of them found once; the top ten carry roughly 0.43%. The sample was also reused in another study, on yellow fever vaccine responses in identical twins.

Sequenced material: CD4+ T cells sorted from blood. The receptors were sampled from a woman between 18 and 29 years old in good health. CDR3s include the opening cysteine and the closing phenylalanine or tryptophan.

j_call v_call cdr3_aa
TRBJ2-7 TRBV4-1 CASSQDPTGGPYEQYF
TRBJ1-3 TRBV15 CATSRDSGKGGNTIYF
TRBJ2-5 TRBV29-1 CSVQGSGKQETQYF
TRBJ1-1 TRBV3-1 CASRHRGSNTEAFF
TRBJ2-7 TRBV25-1 CASTPGVTSYEQYF
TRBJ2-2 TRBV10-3 CAIRGGADTGELFF
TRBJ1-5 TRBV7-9 CASSPGRSNQPQHF
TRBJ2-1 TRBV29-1 CSVRLRLGNEQFF
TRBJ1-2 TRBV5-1 CASSLEATYGYTF
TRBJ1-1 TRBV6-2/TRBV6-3 CASSYSPSRMNTEAFF
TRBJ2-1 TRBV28 CASSRNRGTYNEQFF
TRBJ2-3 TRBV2 CASSGVLAGATDTQYF
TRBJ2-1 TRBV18 CASSPLVTPHNEQFF
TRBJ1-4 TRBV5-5 CASSLARRWRPNEKLFF
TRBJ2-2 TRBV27 CASSLFRAGGYTGELFF
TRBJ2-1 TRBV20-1 CSALPVVSSYNEQFF
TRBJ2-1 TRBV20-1 CSAGGGLADYNEQFF
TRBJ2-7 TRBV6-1 CASSPFRGGDEQYF
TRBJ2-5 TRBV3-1 CASSPGSGTQYF
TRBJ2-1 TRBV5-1 CAGSLNQNEQFF
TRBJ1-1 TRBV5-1 CASRRQGRETEAFF
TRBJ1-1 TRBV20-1 CSARVWNTAEAFF
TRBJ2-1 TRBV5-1 CASSLGRTFFNEQFF
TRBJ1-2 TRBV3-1 CASSPGTGVGIYGYTF
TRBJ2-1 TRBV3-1 CASSQDVIGEQFF
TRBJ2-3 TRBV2 CASSEARLQDSGGYTDTQYF
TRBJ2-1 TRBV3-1 CASSHGVGEQFF
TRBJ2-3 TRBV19 CASSILTLRDTDTQYF
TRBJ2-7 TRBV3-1 CASSQEGWDRENYEQYF
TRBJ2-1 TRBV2 CASSWRAGGWNEQFF
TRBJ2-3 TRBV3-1 CASSRGPSGGTDTQYF
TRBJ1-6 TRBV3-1 CASSQGDGNSPLHF
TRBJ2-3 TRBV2 CASLQGKSSTDTQYF
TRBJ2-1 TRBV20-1 CSVPGRFNEQFF
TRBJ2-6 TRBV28 CASRIRGGGANVLTF
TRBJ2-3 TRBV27 CASSFFGGGTDTQYF
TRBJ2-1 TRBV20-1 CSALGGATSEQFF
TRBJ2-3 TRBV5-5 CASSTKQGAGSDTQYF
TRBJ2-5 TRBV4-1 CASSPYGGLQGETQYF
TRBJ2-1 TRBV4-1 CASSQDGNTYNEQFF
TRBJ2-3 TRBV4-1 CASSRGTYTDTQYF
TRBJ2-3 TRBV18 CASSPMTGGTDTQYF
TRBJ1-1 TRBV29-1 CSAAGQGVSEAFF
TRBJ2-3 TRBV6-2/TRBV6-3 CASSAQYHTQYF
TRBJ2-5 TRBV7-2 CASSPGLAANQETQYF
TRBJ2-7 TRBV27 CASSFQGIAYQQYF
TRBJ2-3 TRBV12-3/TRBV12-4 CASSSGLAGGGEQYF
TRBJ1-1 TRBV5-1 CASTIMGRVEGTEAFF
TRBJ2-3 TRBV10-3 CAISESLARGVGPDTQYF
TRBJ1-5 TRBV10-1 CASSEGGQPQHF
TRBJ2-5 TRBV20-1 CSAREIGRGNQETQYF
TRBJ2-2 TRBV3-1 CASSQPPRTGNTGELFF
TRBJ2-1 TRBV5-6 CASIIAGGRYNEQFF
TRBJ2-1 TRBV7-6 CASSLESLAGVGEQFF
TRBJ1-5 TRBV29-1 CSVAGTGRDNQPQHF
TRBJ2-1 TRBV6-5 CASSYGAGTYNEQFF
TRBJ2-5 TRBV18 CASSLYGLAGGQETQYF
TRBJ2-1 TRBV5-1 CASSFSGGRNNEQFF
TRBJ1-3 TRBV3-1 CASRESGSGNTIYF
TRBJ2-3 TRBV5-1 CASSLAASQADTQYF